The 24 T cell receptor beta chains below all came from one sample that was sequenced in a study of shared clonotypes between healthy human individuals. Profiled with immunoSEQ multiplex PCR; TCRdb holds only in-frame clones, not every one. In the table there are some 1.5 million clones, around 98% of which are singletons. Sequencing input: naive CD4+ T cells sorted from blood. Subset given: CD45RA+ positively selected. The source of these receptors is a man aged 25-45 years in good health.

The chain has TRBV28 and TRBJ1-5; the D is unclear. Germline V gene sequence: CDR1 MDHEN, CDR2 SYDVKM. V shed 5 bases and J shed 0 bases, with 14 bases lying between them. The CDR3 totals 16 residues. CDR3 DNA: TGTGCCAGCAGTAGGGCCGGGCTTTTTAGCAATCAGCCCCAGCATTTT. Residues: CASSRAGLFSNQPQHF.

In this sample, this clone turned up once. The chain couples TRBV6-5 to TRBJ1-2; no definite D call. V was cut by 2 bases and J by 8 bases, with 15 bases left in between. The CDR3 has 14 amino acids. Germline CDR1 reads MNHEY; CDR2 reads SVGAGI. CDR3 sequence reads: CASSYQRSLGGYTF. DNA for the CDR3: TGTGCCAGCAGTTACCAACGGAGCTTAGGGGGCTACACCTTC.

This clone came up once. The J gene is TRBJ1-5, the V gene TRBV5-1, with 8 nucleotides matching TRBD1. The V segment lost 4 bases and the J segment 5 bases; nucleotides outside the gene matches: 8. Germline CDR1 SGHRS, CDR2 YFSETQ. The CDR3 sequence is 15 residues long. Written as DNA, the CDR3 is TGCGCCAGCAGCCTATCCGGACAGGGTCATCAGCCCCAGCATTTT. Its protein product is CASSLSGQGHQPQHF.

The chain uses TRBV27 and TRBJ2-7; D may correspond to TRBD1 or TRBD2 (5 bases each). The CDR3 has 18 residues. V was trimmed by 4 bases and J by 6 bases, leaving 28 bases between them. Germline V gene sequence: CDR1 MNHEY, CDR2 SMNVEV (reference sequence). The CDR3 loop is CASSWRLRVGVVGGEQYF. In DNA form, the CDR3 reads TGTGCCAGCAGTTGGCGACTTCGTGTGGGGGTCGTTGGGGGCGAGCAGTACTTC.

The V call is TRBV28, the J call TRBJ2-5, with D possibly TRBD1 on 6 matching bases. This CDR3 region has 15 residues. The V and J ends lost 5 bases and 2 bases respectively, with 15 bases between them. In germline, CDR1 is MDHEN, CDR2 SYDVKM. The CDR3 DNA is TGTGCCAGCAGTCTGACCTCGACAGGTCAAGAGACCCAGTACTTC. Its translation is CASSLTSTGQETQYF.

The chain is built from TRBV27 and TRBJ2-3, with 10 bases matching TRBD2. The J segment lost 2 bases and the V segment lost 2 bases, leaving 7 bases of the junction unmatched. The length of the CDR3 is 17 residues. CDR1 and CDR2 (germline): MNHEY, SMNVEV (reference sequence). CDR3 sequence: CASSLRTSGIYTDTQYF. CDR3 in DNA: TGTGCCAGCAGTTTAAGGACTAGCGGTATCTACACAGATACGCAGTATTTT.

This clone was observed once. V usage is TRBV2 and J usage is TRBJ1-1; D possibly corresponds to TRBD1 (5 bases). Germline V gene sequence: CDR1 SNHLY, CDR2 FYNNEI. Trimming cost V 2 bases and J 0 bases, with 10 bases left between them. This CDR3 comprises 15 residues. The CDR3 coding sequence is TGTGCCAGCAGTGAACTGACAGTAATGAACACTGAAGCTTTCTTT. Its protein is CASSELTVMNTEAFF.

This chain's CDR3 is CASSGVRGTEAFF. The CDR3 DNA is TGCGCCAGCAGCGGGGTCAGGGGTACTGAAGCTTTCTTT. The V gene is TRBV5-1, the J gene TRBJ1-1; D might be TRBD1 (6 bases). The ends were cut back, 4 bases at V and 5 bases at J, with 12 bases in the middle. Germline CDR1 SGHRS, CDR2 YFSETQ. The CDR3 consists of 13 residues.

The genes are TRBV9 and TRBJ2-2; a weak D match, TRBD2 (5 bases). Trimming removed 0 bases at V and 6 bases at J, with 12 bases between. Per germline, CDR1 SGDLS and CDR2 YYNGEE. The CDR3 is 15 amino acids. In DNA form, the CDR3 reads TGTGCCAGCAGCGTAGCTTCTTCCGGGGCCGGGGAGCTGTTTTTT. This encodes CASSVASSGAGELFF.

This chain uses TRBV5-1 with TRBJ2-6, with a possible D match to TRBD1 (6 bases). CDR3 size: 15 residues. CDR1 is SGHRS and CDR2 is YFSETQ in the germline V gene. Trimming left V 4 bases short and J 0 bases short, with 8 bases between. CDR3 loop: CASSPGHSGANVLTF. As DNA, the CDR3 is TGCGCCAGCAGCCCGGGACACTCTGGGGCCAACGTCCTGACTTTC.

The V gene is TRBV5-4, the J gene TRBJ2-3; 8 bases agree with TRBD1. The V gene end was trimmed by 3 bases and the J gene end by 5 bases; junction bases not matched to a gene: 8. This CDR3 spans 15 amino acids. Germline values: CDR1 SGHNT, CDR2 YYREEE (reference sequence). The CDR3 DNA is TGTGCCAGCAGCTCGTCAGGGGGCGAAGGAGATACGCAGTATTTT. Its translation is CASSSSGGEGDTQYF.

CDR3 loop: CASSYSIGFGTGELFF. The DNA of the CDR3 is TGTGCCAGCAGTTACTCGATTGGGTTTGGGACCGGGGAGCTGTTTTTT. The chain carries TRBV6-5 and TRBJ2-2; D unresolved. The CDR3 runs to 16 residues. Germline CDR1 MNHEY, CDR2 SVGAGI. Between the trimmed V and J ends, which lost 0 bases and 5 bases, there was a span of 13 bases.

V gene TRBV11-2 combines with J gene TRBJ2-7; no definite D call. Germline CDR1 is SGHAT and CDR2 is FQNNGV. This CDR3 spans 14 amino acids. With 7 bases removed from V and 3 bases from J, the gap between germline ends came to 16 bases. CDR3 in amino acids: CASTPNRPYYEQYF. The CDR3 nucleotides are TGTGCCAGCACCCCAAATAGGCCTTACTACGAGCAGTACTTC.

This chain uses TRBV4-1 with TRBJ1-5; TRBD1 matches 7 bases. CDR1 is MGHRA, CDR2 YSYEKL, per germline. V dropped 2 bases and J dropped 1; count of bases not matched to a gene: 2. The CDR3 is 15 amino acids. CDR3 residues: CASSQPGQSNQPQHF. The CDR3 DNA reads TGCGCCAGCAGCCAACCGGGACAGAGCAATCAGCCCCAGCATTTT.

The gene calls are TRBV7-2 and TRBJ2-3; 9 bases align to TRBD2. The germline CDR1 and CDR2 sequences are SGHTA and FQGNSA. V gave up 6 bases and J gave up 6 bases; unmatched junction bases: 13. This CDR3 spans 16 amino acids. CDR3 DNA: TGTGCCAGCAGTTCCAATCGGCGGGGGGGAGGGGATACGCAGTATTTT. Protein: CASSSNRRGGGDTQYF.

V is TRBV7-6 and J is TRBJ2-5, with 7 bases matching TRBD1. Germline CDR1 reads SGHVS; CDR2 reads FNYEAQ. The ends lost 5 bases at V and 0 bases at J; junction bases unmatched: 6. The CDR3 runs to 15 residues. The CDR3 DNA is TGTGCCAGCAGCCCGACCGACAGGGACCAAGAGACCCAGTACTTC. This codes for CASSPTDRDQETQYF.

This sequence joins TRBV2 and TRBJ1-3; no clear D. This CDR3 has 14 amino acids. Per the germline V gene, CDR1 is SNHLY and CDR2 is FYNNEI. The V gene lost 8 bases and the J gene lost 4 bases, with 15 bases spanning the gap. The chain's CDR3 is CASLAQEVGNTIYF. Written as DNA, the CDR3 is TGTGCCAGCCTAGCCCAGGAGGTAGGAAACACCATATATTTT.

The chain couples TRBV27 to TRBJ2-7; D is possibly TRBD1 or TRBD2 (5 bases each). V shed 6 bases and J shed 2 bases, with 14 bases lying between them. The CDR3 is 14 amino acids. Per the germline V gene, CDR1 is MNHEY and CDR2 is SMNVEV (reference sequence). DNA for the CDR3: TGTGCCAGCAGCATAAAGGGACGTACCTACGAGCAGTACTTC. As protein: CASSIKGRTYEQYF.

The V call is TRBV29-1, the J call TRBJ2-3; 8 bases are shared with TRBD2. The CDR3 totals 14 residues. The ends lost 8 bases at V and 1 base at J; junction bases unmatched: 8. Germline CDR1 SQVTM, CDR2 ANQGSEA. CDR3 loop: CSIKELAGTDTQYF. In DNA, the CDR3 is TGCAGCATTAAAGAACTAGCGGGCACAGATACGCAGTATTTT.

The rearrangement uses TRBV28 and TRBJ1-5; perhaps TRBD1 as D (6 bases). V lost 3 bases and J 3 bases, leaving 18 bases between the germline ends. The V gene's germline CDR1 is MDHEN and CDR2 SYDVKM. The CDR3 spans 17 residues. The CDR3 nucleotides read TGTGCCAGCAGTTTCACCTGGGGGCCGCGCGCCAATCAGCCCCAGCATTTT. It is translated as CASSFTWGPRANQPQHF.

In its sample, this clone was seen once. The gene calls are TRBV6-1 and TRBJ1-2; D perhaps matches TRBD1 (5 bases). Germline V CDR1 and CDR2: MNHNS, SASEGT. V lost 7 bases to trimming and J lost 7 bases, with 16 bases between them. CDR3 length equals 13 residues. The CDR3 is CASIKRGESGYTF. The CDR3 coding sequence is TGTGCCAGCATTAAAAGAGGGGAATCTGGCTACACCTTC.

The chain has TRBV18 and TRBJ2-1, with D unclear. Germline-derived CDR1 and CDR2 are KGHSH and LQKENI. Trimming pared 4 bases from V and 2 bases from J, leaving 12 bases between. This CDR3 has 15 residues. The CDR3 DNA is TGTGCCAGCTCACTTGGACCTCTAACCTACAATGAGCAGTTCTTC. Its translation: CASSLGPLTYNEQFF.

The CDR3 spells CASSQDSGPLVREQYF. In nucleotides, the CDR3 is TGTGCCAGCAGCCAAGACTCCGGACCCCTGGTTCGCGAGCAGTACTTC. This chain connects TRBV4-2 to TRBJ2-7; D is uncertain. V was shortened by 0 bases and J by 6 bases, with 18 bases between the two germline ends. The CDR3 is 16 amino acids. Germline V gene data show CDR1 as LGHNA and CDR2 as YNFKEQ.

With respect to this clone: Other DNA variants within this sample encode the same CDR3. This chain uses TRBV9 with TRBJ2-5; the D gene is possibly TRBD2 (6 bases). Trimming left V 0 bases short and J 2 bases short, with 8 bases between. CDR3 length: 14 residues. Germline-derived CDR1 and CDR2 are SGDLS and YYNGEE. The CDR3 DNA is TGTGCCAGCAGCGTAGTGGCGGGACAAGAGACCCAGTACTTC. This sequence encodes CASSVVAGQETQYF.